A selection of T cell receptor beta chains follows, all from one sample in a study of blood T cell dynamics during melanoma immunotherapy. Sequenced by immunoSEQ multiplex PCR; TCRdb stores in-frame clones only, minus some. The repertoire consists of roughly 8,700 clones, with less than 90% occurring once and the leading ten covering about 0.95%. The source was blood, collected from a patient treated with checkpoint blockade. Receptor source: a human donor with melanoma. Each CDR3 is given with its conserved first and last residue. The order of the fields is D gene, clone size, J gene, V gene, CDR3 DNA, CDR3 protein. The D gene is left open where the match is weak. Some rows have no size entry. The others give once, few or many, or a class for an expanded clone.

d_gene: .
abundance: few
j_gene: TRBJ1-5
v_gene: TRBV2
CDR3nt: TGTGCCAGCCTCGCCGGGACACGGAATCAGCCCCAGCATTTT
CDR3aa: CASLAGTRNQPQHF

d_gene: .
abundance: .
j_gene: TRBJ2-2
v_gene: TRBV21-1
CDR3nt: TGTGCCAGCAGCAAAGCGGGCAGGGTCTACACCGGGGAGCTGTTTTTT
CDR3aa: CASSKAGRVYTGELFF

d_gene: .
abundance: .
j_gene: TRBJ1-2
v_gene: TRBV29-1
CDR3nt: TGCAGCGTACATGATAACTATGGCTACACCTTC
CDR3aa: CSVHDNYGYTF

d_gene: .
abundance: once
j_gene: TRBJ1-6
v_gene: TRBV7-9
CDR3nt: TGTGCCAGCAGCTTCCGGACGGATTCACCCCTCCACTTT
CDR3aa: CASSFRTDSPLHF

d_gene: .
abundance: .
j_gene: TRBJ2-2
v_gene: TRBV5-1
CDR3nt: TGCGCCAGCAGCCACACCAGGGGACCGACGAACACCGGGGAGCTGTTTTTT
CDR3aa: CASSHTRGPTNTGELFF

d_gene: TRBD1
abundance: .
j_gene: TRBJ2-7
v_gene: TRBV7-2
CDR3nt: TGTGCCAGCAGCACGGCAGGGACAGGAGCATACGAGCAGTACTTC
CDR3aa: CASSTAGTGAYEQYF

d_gene: .
abundance: .
j_gene: TRBJ1-4
v_gene: TRBV6-6
CDR3nt: TGTGCCAGCACCCGGACCGTTGCAACTAATGAAAAACTGTTTTTT
CDR3aa: CASTRTVATNEKLFF

d_gene: .
abundance: .
j_gene: TRBJ2-1
v_gene: TRBV7-9
CDR3nt: TGTGCCAGCAGCCAAGGGCGAGGTGACAGATCCTACAATGAGCAGTTCTTC
CDR3aa: CASSQGRGDRSYNEQFF

d_gene: .
abundance: .
j_gene: TRBJ1-2
v_gene: TRBV5-5
CDR3nt: TGTGCCAGCAGCTCGATGACGGCGTATGGCTACACCTTC
CDR3aa: CASSSMTAYGYTF

d_gene: TRBD1
abundance: few
j_gene: TRBJ2-3
v_gene: TRBV4-3
CDR3nt: TGCGCCAGCAGCCAAGCCCTTCCGGGACAGGGGACAGATACGCAGTATTTT
CDR3aa: CASSQALPGQGTDTQYF

d_gene: .
abundance: .
j_gene: TRBJ1-1
v_gene: TRBV30
CDR3nt: TGTGCCTGGAGTATTGGGGGCGCCGGGAACACTGAAGCTTTCTTT
CDR3aa: CAWSIGGAGNTEAFF

d_gene: TRBD1
abundance: .
j_gene: TRBJ1-2
v_gene: TRBV6-1
CDR3nt: TGTGCCAGCAGTGAATTGGACAGGGGTGAGGGCTACACCTTC
CDR3aa: CASSELDRGEGYTF

d_gene: .
abundance: once
j_gene: TRBJ2-3
v_gene: TRBV4-2
CDR3nt: TGTGCCAGCAGCCAAGATAGAGCTAGCGCAGATACGCAGTATTTT
CDR3aa: CASSQDRASADTQYF

d_gene: .
abundance: once
j_gene: TRBJ1-3
v_gene: TRBV19
CDR3nt: TGTGCCAGTAGTGACACCGGACAGTCTATCGCCATATATTTT
CDR3aa: CASSDTGQSIAIYF

d_gene: .
abundance: .
j_gene: TRBJ1-2
v_gene: TRBV19
CDR3nt: TGTGCCAGCTCCTTGGGGACGGCCTATGGCTACACCTTC
CDR3aa: CASSLGTAYGYTF

d_gene: .
abundance: .
j_gene: TRBJ1-2
v_gene: TRBV10-3
CDR3nt: TGTGCCATCAGTGAGCTCACCACTAACTATGGCTACACCTTC
CDR3aa: CAISELTTNYGYTF

d_gene: .
abundance: .
j_gene: TRBJ2-1
v_gene: TRBV7-3
CDR3nt: TGTGCCAGCAGCGCCATGGACAGTTACAATGAGCAGTTCTTC
CDR3aa: CASSAMDSYNEQFF

d_gene: .
abundance: .
j_gene: TRBJ2-5
v_gene: TRBV5-1
CDR3nt: TGCGCCAGCAGCTTGGGTGGGGTCCCCCAAGAGACCCAGTACTTC
CDR3aa: CASSLGGVPQETQYF

d_gene: .
abundance: .
j_gene: TRBJ1-1
v_gene: TRBV5-1
CDR3nt: TGCGCCAGCAGCTTAACGTCAAGGGTAGGTGACACTGAAGCTTTCTTT
CDR3aa: CASSLTSRVGDTEAFF

d_gene: TRBD1
abundance: .
j_gene: TRBJ1-2
v_gene: TRBV9
CDR3nt: TGTGCCAGCAGCGCCGGACAGGGGTTCTTAGCTAACTATGGCTACACCTTC
CDR3aa: CASSAGQGFLANYGYTF

d_gene: .
abundance: .
j_gene: TRBJ2-2
v_gene: TRBV14
CDR3nt: TGTGCCAGCAGCCAAGTGGGGGGCGCGAACACCGGGGAGCTGTTTTTT
CDR3aa: CASSQVGGANTGELFF

d_gene: .
abundance: once
j_gene: TRBJ2-7
v_gene: TRBV7-6
CDR3nt: TGTGCCAGCAGCTCGGCAGGGATTCATAGTTACGAGCAGTACTTC
CDR3aa: CASSSAGIHSYEQYF

d_gene: .
abundance: .
j_gene: TRBJ1-2
v_gene: TRBV30
CDR3nt: TGTGCCTGGAGTCGTGGGTGGGATGGCTACACCTTC
CDR3aa: CAWSRGWDGYTF

d_gene: .
abundance: .
j_gene: TRBJ2-7
v_gene: TRBV30
CDR3nt: TGTGCCTGGAGAGGTCGAGGCGGTCACTACGAGCAGTACTTC
CDR3aa: CAWRGRGGHYEQYF

d_gene: TRBD2
abundance: .
j_gene: TRBJ2-1
v_gene: TRBV4-2
CDR3nt: TGTGCCAGCAGCCCCGCCGGCGGGGGGGCCGAAGTTGGTCCGTTCTTC
CDR3aa: CASSPAGGGAEVGPFF

d_gene: .
abundance: once
j_gene: TRBJ2-3
v_gene: TRBV5-1
CDR3nt: TGCGCCAGCAGCTTGGCGGGGCACACAGATACGCAGTATTTT
CDR3aa: CASSLAGHTDTQYF

d_gene: TRBD1
abundance: .
j_gene: TRBJ2-3
v_gene: TRBV6-5
CDR3nt: TGTGCCAGCAGTTCCCCGGGACAGGGACTTGAGACGCAGTATTTT
CDR3aa: CASSSPGQGLETQYF

d_gene: .
abundance: .
j_gene: TRBJ2-2
v_gene: TRBV5-1
CDR3nt: TGCGCCAGCAGCGGGGGGAACACCGGGGAGCTGTTTTTT
CDR3aa: CASSGGNTGELFF

d_gene: .
abundance: .
j_gene: TRBJ1-3
v_gene: TRBV6-5
CDR3nt: TGTGCCAGCAGTTCGCCCAGTCGCGGAAACACCATATATTTT
CDR3aa: CASSSPSRGNTIYF

d_gene: .
abundance: .
j_gene: TRBJ1-1
v_gene: TRBV7-2
CDR3nt: TGTGCCAGCAGCTTATTTTCCAGGGACCCGGCTTTCTTT
CDR3aa: CASSLFSRDPAFF

d_gene: .
abundance: .
j_gene: TRBJ2-5
v_gene: TRBV29-1
CDR3nt: TGCAGCGTTGACGCAGTGGGGACCCAGTACTTC
CDR3aa: CSVDAVGTQYF

d_gene: TRBD2
abundance: .
j_gene: TRBJ2-2
v_gene: TRBV9
CDR3nt: TGTGCCAGCAGCGTAGGCCGACTAGCGGGGGTTGCCGGGGAGCTGTTTTTT
CDR3aa: CASSVGRLAGVAGELFF

d_gene: .
abundance: .
j_gene: TRBJ2-7
v_gene: TRBV6-6
CDR3nt: TGTGCCAGCAGGATCCAGGGAGCCTACGAGCAGTACTTC
CDR3aa: CASRIQGAYEQYF

d_gene: .
abundance: .
j_gene: TRBJ1-4
v_gene: TRBV5-1
CDR3nt: TGCGCCAGCAGCTTGGAGCTGCCAACTAATGAAAAACTGTTTTTT
CDR3aa: CASSLELPTNEKLFF

d_gene: .
abundance: .
j_gene: TRBJ1-1
v_gene: TRBV21-1
CDR3nt: TGTGCCAGCAGCAACTCTCGACTCCAGGACACTGAAGCTTTCTTT
CDR3aa: CASSNSRLQDTEAFF

d_gene: .
abundance: .
j_gene: TRBJ1-2
v_gene: TRBV14
CDR3nt: TGTGCCAGCAGCCAAGTATGGTATGGCTACACCTTC
CDR3aa: CASSQVWYGYTF

d_gene: .
abundance: .
j_gene: TRBJ2-7
v_gene: TRBV7-8
CDR3nt: TGTGCCAGCAGCCCTCTATTGGGTTACGAGCAGTACTTC
CDR3aa: CASSPLLGYEQYF

d_gene: TRBD1
abundance: once
j_gene: TRBJ1-5
v_gene: TRBV6-1
CDR3nt: TGTGCCAGCAGTGAGGGACAGGGGCCCTACCAGCCCCAGCATTTT
CDR3aa: CASSEGQGPYQPQHF

d_gene: .
abundance: .
j_gene: TRBJ1-1
v_gene: TRBV12-5
CDR3nt: TGTGCTAGTGGTTTGATGTTGAACACTGAAGCTTTCTTT
CDR3aa: CASGLMLNTEAFF

d_gene: .
abundance: .
j_gene: TRBJ2-1
v_gene: TRBV6-5
CDR3nt: TGTGCCAGCAGTTACTCGGGGGGCTCGGGCAATGAGCAGTTCTTC
CDR3aa: CASSYSGGSGNEQFF

d_gene: TRBD2
abundance: .
j_gene: TRBJ2-5
v_gene: TRBV7-2
CDR3nt: TGTGCCAGCAGCCCCTTTGGCGGACTAGCGGTACAAGAGACCCAGTACTTC
CDR3aa: CASSPFGGLAVQETQYF

d_gene: .
abundance: few
j_gene: TRBJ1-5
v_gene: TRBV30
CDR3nt: TGTGCCTGGAGGTCGAGGGACGGGCAGCCCCAGCATTTT
CDR3aa: CAWRSRDGQPQHF

d_gene: TRBD2
abundance: .
j_gene: TRBJ2-5
v_gene: TRBV5-5
CDR3nt: TGTGCCAGCAGCTTGGAGTTAGCGGGGGGGAGAGAGACCCAGTACTTC
CDR3aa: CASSLELAGGRETQYF

d_gene: .
abundance: few
j_gene: TRBJ1-6
v_gene: TRBV7-3
CDR3nt: TGTGCCAGCAGCTTAGCCGGGAGCGGGGCCCTCCACTTT
CDR3aa: CASSLAGSGALHF

d_gene: TRBD1
abundance: .
j_gene: TRBJ1-4
v_gene: TRBV5-4
CDR3nt: TGTGCCAGCAGCCCCGGACAGGGGGCGGGAAAACTGTTTTTT
CDR3aa: CASSPGQGAGKLFF

d_gene: TRBD2
abundance: once
j_gene: TRBJ2-3
v_gene: TRBV7-3
CDR3nt: TGTGCCAGCAGCTTAACTAGCGGGGAGAATACGCAGTATTTT
CDR3aa: CASSLTSGENTQYF

d_gene: .
abundance: .
j_gene: TRBJ2-7
v_gene: TRBV30
CDR3nt: TGTGCCTGGAGTAATACCCATGGGATTACCTACGAGCAGTACTTC
CDR3aa: CAWSNTHGITYEQYF

d_gene: .
abundance: once
j_gene: TRBJ1-4
v_gene: TRBV7-9
CDR3nt: TGTGCCAGCAGCATCCGACGGGATAATGAAAAACTGTTTTTT
CDR3aa: CASSIRRDNEKLFF

d_gene: .
abundance: few
j_gene: TRBJ1-1
v_gene: TRBV23-1
CDR3nt: TGCGCCAGCAGTCAATCGTGGATTCCGGAGAAGACTGAAGCTTTCTTT
CDR3aa: CASSQSWIPEKTEAFF

d_gene: .
abundance: .
j_gene: TRBJ1-2
v_gene: TRBV13
CDR3nt: TGTGCCAGCAGTTCACTCCCCCCGACAGCGGGCTACACCTTC
CDR3aa: CASSSLPPTAGYTF